A selection of T cell receptor beta chains follows, all from one sample in a study of blood T cell repertoires in COVID-19. The repertoire was sequenced with immunoSEQ multiplex PCR; TCRdb's copy has only in-frame clones and lacks some. The profile covers about 240,000 clones, with around 83% appearing a single time and roughly 12% taken by the ten largest. Sequencing input: peripheral blood. The origin of the receptors is a woman in her fifties or sixties with active or convalescent COVID-19. The CDR3 runs from the conserved cysteine through the conserved F or W. The D gene is left open where the match is weak. Only part of the rows carry a size: once, few, many, or a class if the clone is expanded.

>once|TRBJ2-7|TRBD2|TRBV23-1
CASSHAGGPGVEYEQYF
TGCGCCAGCAGTCATGCGGGGGGCCCGGGGGTGGAGTACGAGCAGTACTTC
>NA|TRBJ2-1|TRBD1|TRBV3-1/TRBV3-2
CASSPGTGMVREQFF
TGTGCCAGCAGCCCCGGGACAGGGATGGTCAGGGAGCAGTTCTTC
>NA|TRBJ2-1|TRBD2|TRBV4-1
CASSQAGRGGRYNEQFF
TGCGCCAGCAGCCAAGCTGGGCGGGGGGGCCGCTACAATGAGCAGTTCTTC
>NA|TRBJ1-3|NA|TRBV7-6
CASSSLGGFSGNTIYF
TGTGCCAGCAGCTCCCTGGGGGGTTTCTCTGGAAACACCATATATTTT
>NA|TRBJ2-1|TRBD2|TRBV11-2
CASRLSGAGNEQFF
TGTGCCAGCCGGCTTAGCGGGGCGGGGAATGAGCAGTTCTTC
>NA|TRBJ1-3|TRBD1|TRBV2
CASTPGQGAGGNTIYF
TGTGCCAGCACCCCGGGACAGGGGGCAGGAGGAAACACCATATATTTT
>once|TRBJ1-3|NA|TRBV4-1
CASSAGLASGNTIYF
TGCGCCAGCAGCGCGGGGTTGGCGAGTGGAAACACCATATATTTT
>NA|TRBJ2-7|NA|TRBV5-1
CASSSSSPSYEQYF
TGCGCCAGCAGCTCCTCCTCCCCGTCCTACGAGCAGTACTTC
>NA|TRBJ1-3|NA|TRBV2
CASSGSSGNTIYF
TGTGCCAGCAGCGGGAGCTCTGGAAACACCATATATTTT
>NA|TRBJ2-5|TRBD1|TRBV6-2/TRBV6-3
CASSRYVPNVPRDSQETQYF
TGTGCCAGCAGTCGTTACGTTCCCAACGTTCCCCGGGACAGCCAAGAGACCCAGTACTTC
>NA|TRBJ1-4|TRBD1|TRBV28
CASSSSGTGDEKLFF
TGTGCCAGCAGTTCCTCCGGGACAGGGGACGAAAAACTGTTTTTT
>few|TRBJ2-1|NA|TRBV13
CASSPRERRSYNEQFF
TGTGCCAGCAGCCCACGAGAACGCCGCTCCTACAATGAGCAGTTCTTC
>NA|TRBJ1-5|NA|TRBV2
CASSGQPYQPQHF
TGTGCCAGCAGTGGACAGCCCTATCAGCCCCAGCATTTT
>NA|TRBJ2-5|NA|TRBV5-1
CASSLGPDKYQETQYF
TGCGCCAGCAGCTTGGGGCCGGACAAGTACCAAGAGACCCAGTACTTC
>NA|TRBJ2-7|NA|TRBV4-3
CASSQEGGLLAQQYF
TGCGCCAGCAGCCAAGAGGGGGGGCTCCTGGCGCAGCAGTACTTC
>NA|TRBJ1-6|NA|TRBV20-1
CSASPGGESPLHF
TGCAGTGCTAGTCCGGGGGGCGAGTCACCCCTCCACTTT
>NA|TRBJ2-5|TRBD1|TRBV7-3
CASSLGTGFQETQYF
TGTGCCAGCAGCTTAGGGACAGGCTTTCAAGAGACCCAGTACTTC
>many|TRBJ1-1|NA|TRBV2
CASTPTGLNTEAFF
TGTGCCAGCACACCAACAGGACTGAACACTGAAGCTTTCTTT
>NA|TRBJ2-3|NA|TRBV7-9
CASSRSAGPTDTQYF
TGTGCCAGCAGTCGTTCGGCAGGGCCCACAGATACGCAGTATTTT
>NA|TRBJ1-2|TRBD1|TRBV18
CASSPAGTGALSEGYTF
TGTGCCAGCTCACCGGCCGGGACAGGGGCCCTTTCTGAGGGCTACACCTTC
>NA|TRBJ2-7|TRBD1|TRBV18
CASSETGAISYEQYF
TGTGCCAGCTCAGAAACAGGGGCTATATCCTACGAGCAGTACTTC
>NA|TRBJ1-6|NA|TRBV25-1
CASSRGYNSPLHF
TGTGCCAGCAGCAGGGGTTATAATTCACCCCTCCACTTT
>NA|TRBJ2-3|NA|TRBV11-3
CASSLTSGADTQYF
TGTGCCAGCAGCTTGACTAGTGGTGCAGATACGCAGTATTTT
>NA|TRBJ1-1|TRBD1|TRBV19
CASSMVTGRTEAFF
TGTGCCAGTAGTATGGTGACAGGGCGAACTGAAGCTTTCTTT
>NA|TRBJ2-5|NA|TRBV3-1/TRBV3-2
CASSQYSQETQYF
TGTGCCAGCAGCCAATACAGCCAAGAGACCCAGTACTTC
>NA|TRBJ1-2|NA|TRBV29-1
CSVVAESYYGYTF
TGCAGCGTTGTAGCGGAGTCGTACTATGGCTACACCTTC
>once|TRBJ2-1|TRBD1|TRBV12-5
CASGLVGGRGPEQFF
TGTGCTAGTGGTTTGGTAGGGGGCAGGGGCCCTGAGCAGTTCTTC
>NA|TRBJ2-3|NA|TRBV24-1
CATSDPGAAGTDTQYF
TGTGCCACCAGTGATCCGGGTGCCGCTGGCACAGATACGCAGTATTTT
>NA|TRBJ2-1|TRBD1|TRBV7-3
CASSPSTGARVF
TGTGCCAGCAGTCCGTCGACAGGGGCACGGGTCTTC
>once|TRBJ2-1|NA|TRBV10-3
CAISEGGWTYNEQFF
TGTGCCATCAGTGAGGGAGGTTGGACTTACAATGAGCAGTTCTTC
>NA|TRBJ1-2|NA|TRBV10-3
CAISRENYGYTF
TGTGCCATCAGTCGAGAGAACTATGGCTACACCTTC
>NA|TRBJ2-2|NA|TRBV12-3/TRBV12-4
CASRLWAGELFF
TGTGCCAGCAGACTATGGGCCGGGGAGCTGTTTTTT
>NA|TRBJ2-1|NA|TRBV5-1
CASSLSQNNEQFF
TGCGCCAGCAGCTTGTCCCAAAACAATGAGCAGTTCTTC
>NA|TRBJ2-2|NA|TRBV7-8
CASSLPWGVRTGELFF
TGTGCCAGCAGTTTGCCGTGGGGGGTTCGAACCGGGGAGCTGTTTTTT
>NA|TRBJ1-1|NA|TRBV11-2
CASSLGRTEAFF
TGTGCCAGCAGCTTAGGTCGCACTGAAGCTTTCTTT
>few|TRBJ2-3|TRBD2|TRBV3-1/TRBV3-2
CASSRRSGASTDTQYF
TGTGCCAGCAGCCGGAGAAGCGGGGCCAGCACAGATACGCAGTATTTT
>NA|TRBJ1-1|TRBD1|TRBV30
CAWSGGTGGTEAFF
TGTGCCTGGAGTGGGGGGACAGGGGGCACTGAAGCTTTCTTT
>NA|TRBJ2-7|NA|TRBV5-1
CASSDQGKVSYEQYF
TGCGCCAGCAGCGACCAGGGTAAGGTCTCCTACGAGCAGTACTTC
>NA|TRBJ1-1|TRBD1|TRBV2
CASKGQVNTEAFF
TGTGCCAGCAAGGGACAGGTAAACACTGAAGCTTTCTTT
>NA|TRBJ1-1|TRBD1|TRBV23-1
CASGTGGSEKNTEAFF
TGCGCCAGCGGGACAGGGGGATCGGAGAAGAACACTGAAGCTTTCTTT
>once|TRBJ1-5|TRBD1|TRBV5-1
CASSTGTADQPQHF
TGCGCCAGCAGCACCGGGACAGCGGATCAGCCCCAGCATTTT
>NA|TRBJ1-3|NA|TRBV6-5
CASSKGGSGNTIYF
TGTGCCAGCAGTAAGGGAGGTTCTGGAAACACCATATATTTT
>NA|TRBJ2-3|NA|TRBV7-8
CASSLLSGTYRGGTDTQYF
TGTGCCAGCAGCTTATTAAGCGGGACGTACAGGGGGGGGACAGATACGCAGTATTTT
>NA|TRBJ1-2|NA|TRBV19
CASRAANTGYTF
TGTGCCAGTAGGGCAGCGAACACTGGCTACACCTTC
>NA|TRBJ2-1|TRBD1|TRBV5-1
CASSQPTGSSSETYNEQFF
TGCGCCAGCAGCCAACCGACAGGGAGCTCTAGTGAAACCTACAATGAGCAGTTCTTC
>NA|TRBJ1-4|NA|TRBV6-5
CASSYTGNNEKLFF
TGTGCCAGCAGTTATACAGGAAATAATGAAAAACTGTTTTTT
>NA|TRBJ1-5|TRBD1|TRBV27
CASRPGTGGNQPQHF
TGTGCCAGCAGACCGGGGACAGGGGGCAATCAGCCCCAGCATTTT
>NA|TRBJ2-1|NA|TRBV7-9
CASSDGGAGRDEQFF
TGTGCCAGCAGCGATGGGGGTGCGGGAAGGGATGAGCAGTTCTTC
>NA|TRBJ2-7|NA|TRBV7-9
CASSLVGQGSGQYF
TGTGCCAGCAGCTTAGTCGGTCAGGGGTCGGGGCAGTACTTC
>NA|TRBJ1-5|NA|TRBV19
CASRLDRRAGPQHF
TGTGCCAGTAGACTCGACCGAAGGGCGGGCCCCCAGCATTTT
>NA|TRBJ1-3|NA|TRBV19
CASSDGIANSGNTIYF
TGTGCCAGTAGTGACGGGATCGCCAACTCTGGAAACACCATATATTTT
>NA|TRBJ1-1|TRBD1|TRBV29-1
CSVLGQGAVNTEAFF
TGCAGCGTTCTGGGACAGGGGGCGGTGAACACTGAAGCTTTCTTT
>NA|TRBJ1-1|NA|TRBV11-3
CASSSGDNTEAFF
TGTGCCAGCAGCTCCGGGGATAACACTGAAGCTTTCTTT
>NA|TRBJ1-1|NA|TRBV28
CASRSGTTNTEAFF
TGTGCCAGCAGATCCGGGACAACGAACACTGAAGCTTTCTTT
>few|TRBJ2-3|TRBD2|TRBV11-2
CASSSQTSGGSDTQYF
TGTGCCAGCAGCTCACAGACTAGCGGGGGTTCAGATACGCAGTATTTT
>NA|TRBJ2-5|TRBD2|TRBV2
CASSDGGGKTQYF
TGTGCCAGCAGTGACGGGGGGGGAAAGACCCAGTACTTC
>NA|TRBJ1-4|NA|TRBV7-9
CASSLVSGSTNEKLFF
TGTGCCAGCAGCTTAGTTTCGGGTTCAACTAATGAAAAACTGTTTTTT